This TCR beta chain was found in a study of blood T cell repertoires in COVID-19. As for the study in general: The analysed material was cDNA or gDNA that came from T cells, B-cell-depleted T cells, or PBMCs.

Profiled with immunoSEQ multiplex PCR; TCRdb holds only in-frame clones, not every one. Among about 80,000 clones listed, around 80% were seen once. CDR1 and CDR2 from the germline V gene are SGHVS and FNYEAQ. CDR3 size: 13 residues. V dropped 5 bases and J dropped 0 bases, with 5 bases sitting between them. This rearrangement joins TRBV7-6 to TRBJ1-5; the D is unclear. This clonotype was sampled from a man older than 75 with acute or convalescent COVID-19. The sequenced material came from peripheral blood. The CDR3 sequence is CASSLSSNQPQHF. The CDR3 bases are TGTGCCAGCAGCCTCAGTAGCAATCAGCCCCAGCATTTT.